This T cell receptor (beta chain) was sequenced during a study of T cell responses to AZD1222 COVID-19 vaccine. General study results and limits: Compared with day 0, the breadth and depth of the Spike-specific TCR repertoire rose significantly after two doses of AZD1222. White British people made up most donors, females outnumbered males, and clonal diversity was possibly underestimated. Baseline serostatus was positive in only a handful of AZD1222 recipients.

Clones were sequenced by immunoSEQ multiplex PCR, and TCRdb holds only the in-frame ones, with some missing. This table holds around 130,000 clones, roughly 88% found once. With regard to this clone: Antigen: not known.

Germline V CDR1 and CDR2: SQVTM, ANQGSEA. The CDR3 is 14 residues long. J gave up 3 bases and V 4 bases, and 7 bases lay outside the gene matches. The sample here was peripheral blood, taken on day 0 of AZD1222 vaccination. This clonotype was sampled from an adult in good health. V and J are TRBV29-1 and TRBJ1-2, with 8 bases lining up with TRBD1. The CDR3 sequence is CSVGAGQDHYGYTF. DNA for the CDR3: TGCAGCGTTGGGGCGGGACAGGACCACTATGGCTACACCTTC. Combining the CDR3 with reference TRBV29-1 and TRBJ1-2 gives the whole variable domain SAVISQKPSRDICQRGTSLTIQCQVDSQVTMMFWYRQQPGQSLTLIATANQGSEATYESGFVIDKFPISRPNLTFSTLTVSNMSPEDSSIYLCSVGAGQDHYGYTFGSGTRLTVV.